The TCR beta chain described here comes from a study of CD4 T cells in relation to SARS-CoV-2 and coronaviruses. Looking at the study overall: After 10 days of antigen culture, PBMC TCR beta CDR3s were sequenced. The restricting HLA molecule for shared crossreactive spike epitopes was mapped. Overall study findings and caveats: Roughly 69% of donors had memory CD4+ clonotypes crossrecognizing SARS-CoV-2 and common cold coronavirus spike. No crossreactivity against non-spike viral proteins was tested here.

Using immunoSEQ multiplex PCR, the repertoire was profiled, and TCRdb retains in-frame clones only, with some absent. The top ten hold around 3% of the sample, which has around 30,000 clones, around 80% seen once. Turning to this clone: Its antigen is still unknown.

This CDR3 comprises 16 residues. The V gene lost 1 base and the J gene lost 1 base, with 13 bases spanning the gap. Germline CDR1 and CDR2: SGHDT and YYEEEE. The V gene is TRBV5-6, the J gene TRBJ2-3, with D maybe TRBD2 (5 bases). This sequence was found in an adult with COVID-19. The sequenced sample consisted of memory CD4+ T cells from PBMCs, cultured in vitro. The CDR3 protein is CASSLFVGRGTDTQYF. CDR3 sequence (DNA): TGTGCCAGCAGCTTGTTTGTCGGGCGGGGCACAGATACGCAGTATTTT. Based on the CDR3 plus reference TRBV5-6 and TRBJ2-3, the full variable domain is DAGVTQSPTHLIKTRGQQVTLRCSPKSGHDTVSWYQQALGQGPQFIFQYYEEEERQRGNFPDRFSGHQFPNYSSELNVNALLLGDSALYLCASSLFVGRGTDTQYFGPGTRLTVL.